The 21 T cell receptor beta chains reported below all come from one sample, sequenced in a study of T cells in Graves' hyperthyroidism and ophthalmopathy. RNA transcripts were the template for amplifying TCR beta CDR3 regions. First-round RT-PCR targeting the TCR CDR3 was performed with the HTBI primer set. TCRdb itself ran the multiplex PCR reads through MiXCR, one entry per CDR3 protein. The sample has about 500,000 distinct CDR3 sequences, about 15% seen once. Sequenced input: blood. The source is a young woman with Graves' ophthalmopathy.

Ten or more counts support this clonotype. This chain joins TRBV28 and TRBJ1-1; D not certain. Germline values: CDR1 MDHEN, CDR2 SYDVKM. Trimming took 6 bases from V and 1 from J, leaving 15 bases between them. The CDR3 consists of 15 residues. The CDR3 loop is CASRRTSARNTEAFF. The CDR3 DNA is TGTGCCAGCAGGAGGACCTCCGCCCGGAACACTGAAGCTTTCTTT.

V usage is TRBV5-1 and J usage is TRBJ2-2; the match to TRBD2 covers 8 bases. V lost 4 bases, J lost 8 bases, and 13 bases stayed unmatched. CDR3 length: 16 residues. Germline loops: CDR1 SGHRS, CDR2 YFSETQ. This CDR3 reads CASSHTSGTAGGELFF. Here the CDR3 DNA reads TGCGCCAGCAGCCACACTAGCGGCACCGCGGGGGGGGAGCTGTTTTTT.

There are many counts of this clonotype. This chain uses TRBV6-2 or TRBV6-3 with TRBJ2-7; perhaps TRBD2 as D (6 bases). V dropped 6 bases and J dropped 2 bases, with 23 bases sitting between them. The CDR3 runs to 17 residues. CDR1 MNHEY and CDR2 SVGEGT come from the germline V gene. CDR3 nucleotide sequence: TGTGCCAGCAGCCCCAACTTCCTGGGTGGACTACCCTACGAGCAGTACTTC. Translation gives CASSPNFLGGLPYEQYF.

The V call is TRBV29-1, the J call TRBJ2-1; TRBD2 aligns across 13 bases. CDR1 is SQVTM and CDR2 is ANQGSEA in the germline V gene. Trimming cost V 7 bases and J 4 bases; bases outside gene matches: 10. The CDR3 length is 16 residues. The CDR3 DNA sequence: TGCAGCGCCCTCGGACTAGCGGGAGATGGTTACAATGAGCAGTTCTTC. This translates into CSALGLAGDGYNEQFF.

This clonotype turned up a few times. The chain couples TRBV10-3 to TRBJ2-1; TRBD2 aligns across 14 bases. Germline V CDR1 and CDR2: ENHRY, SYGVKD. V trimming: 6 bases; J trimming: 7 bases; junction bases outside the gene matches: 5. CDR3 size: 15 residues. CDR3: CAISPTSGRVNEQFF. The CDR3 nucleotides are TGTGCCATCAGCCCGACTAGCGGGAGGGTAAATGAGCAGTTCTTC.

This clonotype appeared a few times. The junction does not match germline at one end; this may be a read error. The gene calls are TRBV6-1 and TRBJ2-7, with TRBD1 as a possible D gene (7 bases). The CDR3 is 16 residues long. Germline CDR1 and CDR2: MNHNS and SASEGT. This chain's CDR3 is CASREEGGTANYEQYF. CDR3 nucleotide sequence: TGTGCCAGCAGAGAAGAAGGGGGGACAGCAAACTACGAGCAGTACTTC.

The chain's CDR3 is CASSFPGDLQYF. The CDR3 coding sequence is TGTGCCAGCAGTTTCCCTGGAGACCTACAGTACTTC. V and J are TRBV27 and TRBJ2-5; D is unresolved. Germline V gene lookup returns CDR1 MNHEY and CDR2 SMNVEV (reference sequence). CDR3 length equals 12 residues. Trimming shortened V by 3 bases and J by 11 bases, and 13 bases separated the two germline ends.

The V call is TRBV4-2, the J call TRBJ1-1; D not certain. The germline V and J ends were trimmed by 0 bases and 11 bases, with 13 bases remaining between them. The CDR3 length is 13 residues. Germline V lookup: CDR1 LGHNA, CDR2 YNFKEQ. This CDR3 is CASSQDEEVRAFF. The CDR3 DNA reads TGTGCCAGCAGCCAAGACGAAGAGGTGAGGGCTTTCTTT.

At least ten counts were recorded for this clonotype. The rearrangement joins TRBV28 to TRBJ2-7; a weak D match, TRBD1 (6 bases). This CDR3 spans 17 amino acids. With 2 bases removed from V and 0 bases from J, the gap between germline ends came to 17 bases. Germline V lookup: CDR1 MDHEN, CDR2 SYDVKM. DNA for the CDR3: TGTGCCAGCAGTTTAATGCAGGGGTCCAAGAGCTCCTACGAGCAGTACTTC. This translates into CASSLMQGSKSSYEQYF.

On this clonotype: The junction departs from germline at one end; a sequencing error may be responsible. This chain joins TRBV6-4 and TRBJ2-1, with 10 nucleotides matching TRBD2. This CDR3 is 15 amino acids long. From germline, CDR1 is MRHNA and CDR2 SNTAGT. In DNA, the CDR3 is TGTGCCAGCAGAGAGACTAGCGGGTCCTACACTGAGCCGTTCTTC. Protein sequence: CASRETSGSYTEPFF.

This clonotype was counted many times. V is TRBV12-3 or TRBV12-4 and J is TRBJ1-1; D call uncertain. The CDR3 covers 13 residues. V was shortened by 6 bases and J by 0 bases, with 8 bases between the two germline ends. The CDR3 DNA reads as TGTGCCAGCAGATTTCAGATGAACACTGAAGCTTTCTTT. Translating it yields CASRFQMNTEAFF.

This clonotype was recorded many times. Relative to the germline gene, one junction end is altered; a read error may explain this. The CDR3 bases are TGTGCCAGCAGTATCGGTTTTAACTATGGCAACACCTTC. Encoded protein: CASSIGFNYGNTF. The rearrangement uses TRBV2 and TRBJ1-2, with D unresolved. The CDR3 sequence is 13 residues long. CDR1 and CDR2 from the germline V gene are SNHLY and FYNNEI.

This clonotype was detected ten times or more. This chain uses TRBV2 with TRBJ2-2; D call uncertain. From germline, CDR1 is SNHLY and CDR2 FYNNEI. This CDR3 contains 13 residues. V gave up 1 base and J gave up 4 bases, with 4 bases separating them. CDR3 DNA sequence: TGTGCCAGCAGTGAAGGCCTCACCGGGGAGCTGTTTTTT. Amino acid sequence: CASSEGLTGELFF.

V usage is TRBV7-9 and J usage is TRBJ1-1, with D uncertain. Trimming left V 4 bases short and J 7 bases short, with 22 bases between. CDR1 and CDR2 from the germline V gene are SEHNR and FQNEAQ (reference sequence). The CDR3 totals 16 residues. The DNA of the CDR3 is TGTGCCAGCAGCTATGGGCGGGAGGCTGATGGTTTTGAAGCTTTCTTT. Protein sequence: CASSYGREADGFEAFF.

This clonotype has only a few counts. A much bigger clone sits one base away, suggesting this may be a read error. V and J are TRBV6-1 and TRBJ2-3; D is unresolved. The J call may be faulty, since TRBJ1-5 better matches the DNA end. Germline values: CDR1 MNHNS, CDR2 SASEGT. The CDR3 extends over 15 amino acids. This CDR3 is CASSELAGATDTQHF. For the CDR3, the DNA is TGTGCCAGCAGTGAACTAGCGGGAGCCACAGATACGCAGCATTTT.

This clonotype was seen a handful of times. The chain links TRBV19 to TRBJ1-5; possibly TRBD1 for D (5 bases). The V gene's germline CDR1 is LNHDA and CDR2 SQIVND (reference sequence). Between the trimmed V and J ends, which lost 5 bases and 0 bases, there was a span of 11 bases. The CDR3 is 15 residues long. The CDR3, as DNA: TGTGCCAGTAGTGACCGAGGGGTTAGCAATCAGCCCCAGCATTTT. This translates into CASSDRGVSNQPQHF.

A remark on this clonotype: This may arise from a read error, as a much more abundant clone is one base away. V is TRBV6-2 or TRBV6-3 and J is TRBJ2-1; 11 nucleotides agree with TRBD1. Germline CDR1 reads MNHEY; CDR2 reads SVGEGT. V shed 7 bases, J shed 7 bases, and the junction held 6 bases outside the gene matches. CDR3 size: 14 residues. CDR3 sequence reads: CASMDRGPRNEQFF. CDR3 sequence (DNA): TGTGCCAGCATGGACAGGGGGCCTCGGAATGAGCAGTTCTTC.

There are a few counts of this clonotype. The chain joins TRBV30 to TRBJ2-7, with 11 bases identical to TRBD1. Per germline, CDR1 GTSNPN and CDR2 SVGIG (reference sequence). V dropped 5 bases and J dropped 2; count of bases not matched to a gene: 5. This CDR3 spans 14 amino acids. CDR3 bases: TGTGCCTGGGGGCCGGGACAGGGGGCCTACGAGCAGTACTTC. It is translated as CAWGPGQGAYEQYF. Full variable domain (missing parts from reference TRBV30 and TRBJ2-7): SQTIHQWPATLVQPVGSPLSLECTVEGTSNPNLYWYRQAAGRGLQLLFYSVGIGQISSEVPQNLSASRPQDRQFILSSKKLLLSDSGFYLCAWGPGQGAYEQYFGPGTRLTVT.

This clonotype was detected many times. This rearrangement joins TRBV6-1 to TRBJ1-2; unclear D gene. Trimming left V 4 bases short and J 0 bases short, with 9 bases between. The CDR3 has 14 residues. From germline, CDR1 is MNHNS and CDR2 SASEGT. In DNA form, the CDR3 reads TGTGCCAGCAGTGTTCCCCCCCCTAACTATGGCTACACCTTC. Translated: CASSVPPPNYGYTF.

This clonotype was picked up a small number of times. The chain carries TRBV5-4 and TRBJ1-1, with 9 bases fitting TRBD1. The J segment lost 4 bases and the V segment lost 5 bases, leaving 9 bases of the junction unmatched. The germline V gene has CDR1 SGHNT and CDR2 YYREEE (reference sequence). The CDR3 covers 15 residues. For the CDR3, the DNA is TGTGCCAGCAGGACAGGGGGTAAAGGAGGCACTGAAGCTTTCTTT. It codes for CASRTGGKGGTEAFF.

This clonotype was seen many times. CDR3 residues: CASSRLAGAEYQETQYF. Written as DNA, the CDR3 is TGTGCCAGCTCACGACTAGCGGGGGCCGAGTACCAAGAGACCCAGTACTTC. The chain recombines TRBV2 with TRBJ2-5; 12 nucleotides line up with TRBD2. The CDR3 sequence is 17 residues long. Germline assignment: CDR1 SNHLY and CDR2 FYNNEI. J was trimmed by 0 bases and V by 8 bases; bases with no gene match: 10.